This T cell receptor (beta chain) was retrieved from a study of T cell changes during pregnancy in multiple sclerosis. The CDR3 spans 16 residues. After removal of 0 bases from V and 3 bases from J, the junction contained 7 bases not matched to a gene. Germline assignment: CDR1 SEHNR and CDR2 FQNEAQ (reference sequence). Produced via immunoSEQ multiplex PCR; TCRdb's table is partial and in-frame only. Among 50,000 to 80,000 clones listed, 91% were seen once. The TCR was taken from a female donor with multiple sclerosis, enrolled in a pregnancy study. The rearrangement uses TRBV7-9 and TRBJ1-2, with TRBD1 matching 7 bases. Sample: CD8+ T cells from peripheral blood mononuclear cells, taken before pregnancy. The CDR3 is CASSLARGGADYGYTF. In nucleotides, the CDR3 is TGTGCCAGCAGCTTAGCGCGAGGGGGCGCAGACTATGGCTACACCTTC.